A selection of T cell receptor beta chains follows, all from one sample in a study of blood T cell repertoires in COVID-19. The method was immunoSEQ multiplex PCR; TCRdb's version includes in-frame clones alone and lacks a portion of them. The table lists just over 300,000 clones, about 90% of them singletons, with less than 2% in the top ten. Source material: peripheral blood. The receptors derive from a woman under 40 with COVID-19, enrolled during active disease. CDR3s include the opening cysteine and the closing phenylalanine or tryptophan. Fields, in order: J gene, D gene, clone size, V gene, CDR3 DNA, CDR3 protein. The D gene is left open where the match is weak. Some rows have no size entry. The others give once, few or many, or a class for an expanded clone.

J gene: TRBJ1-6
D gene: TRBD1
clone size: -
V gene: TRBV30
CDR3 DNA: TGTGCCTGGACAACAGGGGGCGTTTATAATTCACCCCTCCACTTT
CDR3 protein: CAWTTGGVYNSPLHF

J gene: TRBJ2-1
D gene: -
clone size: -
V gene: TRBV4-1
CDR3 DNA: TGCGCCAGCAGCCAACAACTAGTCTCTGAGCAGTTCTTC
CDR3 protein: CASSQQLVSEQFF

J gene: TRBJ2-5
D gene: -
clone size: -
V gene: TRBV6-6
CDR3 DNA: TGTGCCAGCAGTTACTCGACTAGTGAGGAGACCCAGTACTTC
CDR3 protein: CASSYSTSEETQYF

J gene: TRBJ1-6
D gene: TRBD1
clone size: -
V gene: TRBV6-6
CDR3 DNA: TGTGCCAGCAGTTACGGGACAGGGGGAAGTAATTCACCCCTCCACTTT
CDR3 protein: CASSYGTGGSNSPLHF

J gene: TRBJ1-1
D gene: TRBD1
clone size: -
V gene: TRBV14
CDR3 DNA: TGTGCCAGCAGTCGACAGGGGGGCACTGAAGCTTTCTTT
CDR3 protein: CASSRQGGTEAFF

J gene: TRBJ1-1
D gene: TRBD1
clone size: -
V gene: TRBV7-8
CDR3 DNA: TGTGCCAGCAGCTTAGAGGCTTATGCCAGGGGGCAAAGGGGCACTGAAGCTTTCTTT
CDR3 protein: CASSLEAYARGQRGTEAFF

J gene: TRBJ2-1
D gene: TRBD2
clone size: -
V gene: TRBV10-2
CDR3 DNA: TGCGCCAGCAGTTCCGGGACTAGCGTCCCTGAGCAGTTCTTC
CDR3 protein: CASSSGTSVPEQFF

J gene: TRBJ1-6
D gene: -
clone size: -
V gene: TRBV7-8
CDR3 DNA: TGTGCCAGCAGCTTAGTTGGGCGTACCTATAATTCACCCCTCCACTTT
CDR3 protein: CASSLVGRTYNSPLHF

J gene: TRBJ1-5
D gene: TRBD1
clone size: -
V gene: TRBV28
CDR3 DNA: TGTGCCAGCAGTTCACAGGGGGCCGTTAGCAATCAGCCCCAGCATTTT
CDR3 protein: CASSSQGAVSNQPQHF

J gene: TRBJ2-4
D gene: -
clone size: -
V gene: TRBV6-5
CDR3 DNA: TGTGCCAGCAGTTCCCGGGACAATCCAGCCAAAAACATTCAGTACTTC
CDR3 protein: CASSSRDNPAKNIQYF

J gene: TRBJ1-1
D gene: -
clone size: -
V gene: TRBV7-9
CDR3 DNA: TGTGCCAGCAGCCTTGCGGGGCAGCTGAACACTGAAGCTTTCTTT
CDR3 protein: CASSLAGQLNTEAFF

J gene: TRBJ2-1
D gene: TRBD2
clone size: -
V gene: TRBV5-4
CDR3 DNA: TGTGCCAGCAGCCCAGCGGGGGGGACCTACAATGAGCAGTTCTTC
CDR3 protein: CASSPAGGTYNEQFF

J gene: TRBJ1-2
D gene: TRBD1
clone size: few
V gene: TRBV5-1
CDR3 DNA: TGCGCCAGCAGCTTCCTCCTTAACGACAGGGCTAACTATGGCTACACCTTC
CDR3 protein: CASSFLLNDRANYGYTF

J gene: TRBJ2-1
D gene: -
clone size: once
V gene: TRBV24-1
CDR3 DNA: TGTGCCACCAGTGATTTGCGGGGGACAGACAATGAGCAGTTCTTC
CDR3 protein: CATSDLRGTDNEQFF

J gene: TRBJ1-4
D gene: TRBD1
clone size: -
V gene: TRBV6-5
CDR3 DNA: TGTGCCAGCGGGCAGGGGGAAGAAAAACTGTTTTTT
CDR3 protein: CASGQGEEKLFF

J gene: TRBJ1-1
D gene: -
clone size: -
V gene: TRBV6-6
CDR3 DNA: TGTGCCAGCAGTTACGCCCCAGGGAACACTGAAGCTTTCTTT
CDR3 protein: CASSYAPGNTEAFF

J gene: TRBJ1-2
D gene: -
clone size: -
V gene: TRBV10-2
CDR3 DNA: TGCGCCAGCAGTGAGTCTACAGGGCAGGGCTACACCTTC
CDR3 protein: CASSESTGQGYTF

J gene: TRBJ1-2
D gene: -
clone size: few
V gene: TRBV7-9
CDR3 DNA: TGTGCCAGCAGACCGACGGAGGGATATGGCTACACCTTC
CDR3 protein: CASRPTEGYGYTF

J gene: TRBJ2-3
D gene: TRBD2
clone size: -
V gene: TRBV5-1
CDR3 DNA: TGCGCCAGCAGCTTGACGGGGGGAGACACAGATACGCAGTATTTT
CDR3 protein: CASSLTGGDTDTQYF

J gene: TRBJ1-2
D gene: -
clone size: once
V gene: TRBV7-6
CDR3 DNA: TGTGCCAGCAGTATCCCAGGAGGTGGCTACACCTTC
CDR3 protein: CASSIPGGGYTF

J gene: TRBJ2-2
D gene: TRBD1
clone size: -
V gene: TRBV9
CDR3 DNA: TGTGCCAGCAGCCCATCGACAGGGGCGAACACCGGGGAGCTGTTTTTT
CDR3 protein: CASSPSTGANTGELFF

J gene: TRBJ2-1
D gene: -
clone size: -
V gene: TRBV27
CDR3 DNA: TGTGCCAGCAGGTCGGGGGGCCGGGCCTACAATGAGCAGTTCTTC
CDR3 protein: CASRSGGRAYNEQFF

J gene: TRBJ2-7
D gene: TRBD1
clone size: -
V gene: TRBV28
CDR3 DNA: TGTGCCAGCAGTTTATGGGGGGGGACAGGGGCGCGAAAGGCCACCTACGAGCAGTACTTC
CDR3 protein: CASSLWGGTGARKATYEQYF

J gene: TRBJ2-5
D gene: TRBD2
clone size: -
V gene: TRBV4-2
CDR3 DNA: TGTGCCAGCAGCCAAGATAGCGGGGGGCCAGAGACCCAGTACTTC
CDR3 protein: CASSQDSGGPETQYF

J gene: TRBJ1-6
D gene: TRBD1
clone size: -
V gene: TRBV19
CDR3 DNA: TGTGCCAGTAGTATCAGGGACAGCCGGCATTCCTCGCCCCTCCACTTT
CDR3 protein: CASSIRDSRHSSPLHF